Following are 22 T cell receptor beta chains from one sample sequenced in a study of cytomegalovirus exposure and HLA in healthy donors (dated 2017 in TCRdb). The library was produced with the immunoSEQ multiplex PCR assay. For the multiplex PCR, a mixture combining 60 forward primers for TCR Vbeta segments and 13 reverse primers for TCR Jbeta segments was used. As stored in TCRdb, this immuneACCESS dataset retains in-frame rearrangements with V and J assigned. A fraction of the clones does not appear; measured against another copy, unresolved V genes explain less than half of the discrepancy, and the remainder lacks a known reason. The sample table holds 150,000 to 200,000 clones, of which 85% were seen once. The ten largest make up 2% to 2.5% of the sample. Sample: PBMCs. The receptors derive from a woman between 50 and 59 years old in good health and CMV-seronegative.

The chain uses TRBV28 and TRBJ1-2; the D gene is possibly TRBD1 (5 bases). Germline V gives CDR1 MDHEN, CDR2 SYDVKM. Trimming pared 2 bases from V and 3 bases from J, leaving 16 bases between. This CDR3 region has 16 residues. CDR3 coding DNA: TGTGCCAGCAGTTTAGCGACAGCTCTCTCTTACTATGGCTACACCTTC. Residues: CASSLATALSYYGYTF.

The chain links TRBV5-1 to TRBJ2-1; D is undetermined. The CDR3 is 15 amino acids. CDR1 and CDR2 (germline): SGHRS, YFSETQ. The V gene lost 2 bases and the J gene lost 0 bases, with 9 bases spanning the gap. CDR3 region: CASSFEASSYNEQFF. The CDR3 coding sequence is TGCGCCAGCAGCTTTGAAGCGAGCTCCTACAATGAGCAGTTCTTC. The variable domain in full, completed from reference TRBV5-1 and TRBJ2-1, reads KAGVTQTPRYLIKTRGQQVTLSCSPISGHRSVSWYQQTPGQGLQFLFEYFSETQRNKGNFPGRFSGRQFSNSRSEMNVSTLELGDSALYLCASSFEASSYNEQFFGPGTRLTVL.

V and J are TRBV20-1 and TRBJ2-7; D is unclear. Trimming took off 4 bases at V and 1 base at J, with 5 bases between the two ends. The CDR3 is 11 amino acids. Germline assignment: CDR1 DFQATT and CDR2 SNEGSKA (reference sequence). The CDR3 sequence: CSATESYEQYF. The CDR3 DNA is TGCAGTGCTACGGAGTCCTACGAGCAGTACTTC.

This chain joins TRBV5-1 and TRBJ2-2; 7 nucleotides agree with TRBD1. The germline V gene has CDR1 SGHRS and CDR2 YFSETQ. V dropped 0 bases and J dropped 4; count of bases not matched to a gene: 6. The CDR3 runs to 16 residues. CDR3 in amino acids: CASSLAADRRTGELFF. In DNA, the CDR3 is TGCGCCAGCAGCTTGGCCGCGGACAGGCGCACCGGGGAGCTGTTTTTT.

In nucleotides, the CDR3 is TGTGCCAGCAGTTACTCGAGACTAGCGGGAGAGGAAGAGCAGTTCTTC. Translation: CASSYSRLAGEEEQFF. The chain recombines TRBV6-6 with TRBJ2-1, with 12 bases that match TRBD2. V dropped 0 bases and J dropped 10; count of bases not matched to a gene: 7. Looked up from germline, CDR1 is MNHNY and CDR2 is SVGAGI (reference sequence). The CDR3 has 16 residues.

This rearrangement joins TRBV28 to TRBJ1-2, with 10 bases matching TRBD1. The CDR3 length is 13 residues. V was clipped by 6 bases and J by 9 bases; unmatched bases: 7. Per germline, CDR1 MDHEN and CDR2 SYDVKM. Written as DNA, the CDR3 is TGTGCCAGCAGGGTACGGGACAGGGGACGCTACACCTTC. Translated, it gives CASRVRDRGRYTF.

The chain has TRBV15 and TRBJ2-1; 12 bases align to TRBD2. CDR1 is LNHNV and CDR2 is YYDKDF in the germline V gene (reference sequence). The CDR3 sequence is 16 residues long. The V segment lost 1 base and the J segment 6 bases; nucleotides outside the gene matches: 4. The CDR3 sequence is CATSRGPSGRGNEQFF. The DNA of the CDR3 is TGTGCCACCAGCAGAGGTCCTAGCGGGAGGGGCAATGAGCAGTTCTTC. The complete variable domain, with remaining parts taken from reference TRBV15 and TRBJ2-1, reads DAMVIQNPRYQVTQFGKPVTLSCSQTLNHNVMYWYQQKSSQAPKLLFHYYDKDFNNEADTPDNFQSRRPNTSFCFLDIRSPGLGDTAMYLCATSRGPSGRGNEQFFGPGTRLTVL.

This chain uses TRBV27 with TRBJ2-1; the D gene is possibly TRBD2 (6 bases). This CDR3 has 15 residues. V dropped 6 bases and J dropped 7 bases, with 19 bases sitting between them. The germline V gene has CDR1 MNHEY and CDR2 SMNVEV (reference sequence). The DNA for the CDR3 is TGTGCCAGCAGAATCATCGGACTAAGCTTTAATGAGCAGTTCTTC. Encoded protein: CASRIIGLSFNEQFF.

The CDR3 loop is CASRTGIQPQHF. CDR3 DNA sequence: TGTGCCAGCAGAACAGGAATTCAGCCCCAGCATTTT. The V call is TRBV28, the J call TRBJ1-5; a weak D match, TRBD1 (5 bases). Trimming stripped 6 bases from V and 6 bases from J, with 9 bases between. Germline V gene sequence: CDR1 MDHEN, CDR2 SYDVKM. The CDR3 is made up of 12 amino acids.

To note about this clone: One end of the junction fails to match germline, which may point to a read error. This sequence joins TRBV6-6 and TRBJ1-4, with TRBD1 matching 7 bases. CDR1 is MNHNY, CDR2 SVGAGI, per germline (reference sequence). This CDR3 has 16 residues. The CDR3 coding sequence is TGTGCCAGCAGTCAGAGACAGGGAACAACTAATGAAAACCTGTTTTTT. This gives the protein CASSQRQGTTNENLFF.

The J gene is TRBJ1-1, the V gene TRBV5-4; a weak D match, TRBD1 (5 bases). Deletions cut 2 bases from V and 1 base from J, with 6 bases between. This CDR3 region has 13 residues. Germline CDR1 reads SGHNT; CDR2 reads YYREEE (reference sequence). The CDR3 DNA reads as TGTGCCAGCAGCTTTGGACAGAACACTGAAGCTTTCTTT. Amino acids: CASSFGQNTEAFF.

CDR3 nucleotide sequence: TGTGCCAGTAGTATGGCCGGGACTAGCGGGAAACGTGAGCAGTTCTTC. Translation: CASSMAGTSGKREQFF. The chain is built from TRBV19 and TRBJ2-1, with TRBD2 matching 13 bases. V gave up 3 bases and J gave up 9 bases; unmatched junction bases: 8. The CDR3 runs 16 residues. CDR1 is LNHDA, CDR2 SQIVND, per germline (reference sequence). The full variable domain, in which reference TRBV19 and TRBJ2-1 provide the parts outside the CDR3, is DGGITQSPKYLFRKEGQNVTLSCEQNLNHDAMYWYRQDPGQGLRLIYYSQIVNDFQKGDIAEGYSVSREKKESFPLTVTSAQKNPTAFYLCASSMAGTSGKREQFFGPGTRLTVL.

This clone was seen once. The chain links TRBV19 to TRBJ1-2, with 8 bases fitting TRBD1. J was trimmed by 0 bases and V by 7 bases; bases with no gene match: 10. This CDR3 region has 16 residues. From germline, CDR1 is LNHDA and CDR2 SQIVND (reference sequence). The CDR3 protein is CASIPTGVSSNYGYTF. The CDR3 nucleotides read TGTGCCAGTATCCCGACAGGGGTATCATCTAACTATGGCTACACCTTC.

This clone was observed a few times. This rearrangement joins TRBV12-5 to TRBJ1-1; 8 nucleotides match TRBD1. Germline lookup yields CDR1 LGHNT and CDR2 FRNRAP. There are 17 residues in the CDR3. J gave up 3 bases and V 0 bases, and 9 bases lay outside the gene matches. The CDR3 protein is CASGLVTNGQGHTEAFF. Here the CDR3 DNA reads TGTGCTAGTGGTTTGGTTACCAACGGACAGGGACACACTGAAGCTTTCTTT.

CDR3 sequence: CASSQSDRGHPLSGANVLTF. The CDR3 DNA reads as TGTGCCAGCAGCCAGTCGGACAGGGGGCATCCCCTCTCTGGGGCCAACGTCCTGACTTTC. V usage is TRBV14 and J usage is TRBJ2-6; 11 bases align to TRBD1. The CDR3 is 20 residues long. V lost 3 bases to trimming and J lost 0 bases; unmatched junction nucleotides: 10. The V gene's germline CDR1 is SGHDN and CDR2 FVKESK. Drawing the rest from reference TRBV14 and TRBJ2-6, the complete variable domain is EAGVTQFPSHSVIEKGQTVTLRCDPISGHDNLYWYRRVMGKEIKFLLHFVKESKQDESGMPNNRFLAERTGGTYSTLKVQPAELEDSGVYFCASSQSDRGHPLSGANVLTFGAGSRLTVL.

The chain carries TRBV7-2 and TRBJ1-1, with 8 bases fitting TRBD1. The V and J ends lost 2 bases and 1 base, in that order; junction bases with no gene match: 3. The CDR3 has 15 amino acids. Germline V gene sequence: CDR1 SGHTA, CDR2 FQGNSA. The CDR3 DNA follows: TGTGCCAGCAGCTTACAGGGGGCCCAGAACACTGAAGCTTTCTTT. Its protein is CASSLQGAQNTEAFF.

Regarding this clone: The junction does not match germline at one end; this may be a read error. This chain connects TRBV7-9 to TRBJ2-7; D is possibly TRBD2 (7 bases). Germline loops: CDR1 SEHNR, CDR2 FQNEAQ (reference sequence). This CDR3 is built from 13 residues. CDR3: CSSSGDTTYEQYF. The CDR3 region has the DNA TGTTCCAGCAGCGGGGACACAACCTACGAGCAGTACTTC.

The rearrangement uses TRBV28 and TRBJ1-4, with TRBD1 identical over 10 bases. CDR3 length: 21 residues. Germline V lookup: CDR1 MDHEN, CDR2 SYDVKM. J lost 0 bases, V lost 6 bases, and 19 bases had no gene match. Here the CDR3 reads CASRRNRGTGEGWATNEKLFF. The CDR3 DNA follows: TGTGCCAGCAGACGAAACCGCGGGACAGGGGAGGGTTGGGCAACTAATGAAAAACTGTTTTTT.

About this clone: One junction end does not reproduce the germline sequence, and a read error may be involved. The same CDR3 arises from other DNA sequences in this sample as well. The chain has TRBV7-8 and TRBJ2-3, with TRBD2 matching over 10 bases. Germline CDR1 reads SGHVS; CDR2 reads FQNEAQ. The CDR3 consists of 17 residues. The CDR3 here is CASSRIGLAGLADTQYF. CDR3 coding DNA: TGCGCCAGCAGCCGTATAGGCCTAGCGGGACTAGCGGATACGCAGTATTTT.

This chain links TRBV11-2 with TRBJ2-7; 13 nucleotides agree with TRBD2. The trim removed 5 bases at V and 6 bases at J, leaving 7 bases unmatched. This CDR3 contains 15 residues. The germline V gene has CDR1 SGHAT and CDR2 FQNNGV. CDR3 sequence reads: CASSTRLAGGAEQYF. CDR3 nucleotides: TGTGCCAGCAGCACTAGACTAGCGGGAGGAGCCGAGCAGTACTTC. Drawing the rest from reference TRBV11-2 and TRBJ2-7, the complete variable domain is EAGVAQSPRYKIIEKRQSVAFWCNPISGHATLYWYQQILGQGPKLLIQFQNNGVVDDSQLPKDRFSAERLKGVDSTLKIQPAKLEDSAVYLCASSTRLAGGAEQYFGPGTRLTVT.

The V and J genes are TRBV7-9 and TRBJ2-3; 7 nucleotides align to TRBD2. The germline V gene encodes CDR1 SEHNR and CDR2 FQNEAQ (reference sequence). V was clipped by 4 bases and J by 6 bases; unmatched bases: 4. This CDR3 is built from 13 residues. DNA of the CDR3: TGTGCCAGCAGCTCAGCCGGGAGGGATACGCAGTATTTT. Residues: CASSSAGRDTQYF.

V gene TRBV29-1 combines with J gene TRBJ2-7; maybe TRBD2 (5 bases). V lost 7 bases and J 2 bases, leaving 18 bases between the germline ends. The germline V gene has CDR1 SQVTM and CDR2 ANQGSEA. The CDR3 is 14 residues long. The CDR3: CSATRTSVAYEQYF. The CDR3 DNA is TGCAGCGCTACTAGAACATCCGTCGCCTACGAGCAGTACTTC.